This TCR beta chain was retrieved from a study of T cell clusters in autoimmune cytopenias. Study results and limitations: TRB repertoire shifts in secondary cytopenia and chronic lymphocytic leukemia mostly reflected lymphoma, not autoimmunity.

Multiplex touch-down PCR amplified TRB using TRB-A and TRB-B pools in one tube. TCRdb reprocessed the multiplex PCR reads, keeping one entry per CDR3 protein, no DNA. The listing records over 6,500 distinct CDR3 sequences. In germline, CDR1 is ENHRY, CDR2 SYGVKD. The CDR3 length is 13 residues. A note on this clonotype: As yet, its antigen is unknown.

Each sample's input was 200 to 300 ng genomic DNA, 38,000 or so genome equivalents. The same data also went into a second study, on T cell repertoires in aging, cancer and after chemotherapy. That investigation notes: Over several months to years, re-sampled healthy donor repertoires clearly shared clones. Compared with age-matched healthy donors, untreated hematological or solid cancer patients showed higher blood TCR clonality. Rebound thymic output was suggested by rising median generation probability during chemotherapy in each cancer cohort.

The chain employs TRBV10-3 and TRBJ2-3. This sequence was found in a human donor in good health. The sequencing sample was made of peripheral blood. CDR3 protein: CAISGVGTDTQYF.